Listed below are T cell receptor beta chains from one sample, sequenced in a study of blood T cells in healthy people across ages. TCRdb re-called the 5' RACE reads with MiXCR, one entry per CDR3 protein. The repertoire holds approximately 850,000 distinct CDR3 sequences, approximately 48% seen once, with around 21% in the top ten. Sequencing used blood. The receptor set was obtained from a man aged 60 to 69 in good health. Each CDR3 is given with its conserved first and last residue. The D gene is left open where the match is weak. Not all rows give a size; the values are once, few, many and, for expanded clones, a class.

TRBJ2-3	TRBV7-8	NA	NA	TGTGCCAGCAGCCTGTCGGAGGTGGGGGGCTCTTGGGATACGCAGTATTTT	CASSLSEVGGSWDTQYF
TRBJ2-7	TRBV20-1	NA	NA	TGCAGTGCTTCCCGGACCACCTACGAGCAGTACTTC	CSASRTTYEQYF
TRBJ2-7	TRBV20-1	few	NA	TGCAGTGCCCCAGACAGGTTAATCAGAGAGCAGTACTTC	CSAPDRLIREQYF
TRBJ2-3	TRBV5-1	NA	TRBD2	TGCGCCAGCAGCTTGGAAGCTAGCGGGGGGGATACGCAGTATTTT	CASSLEASGGDTQYF
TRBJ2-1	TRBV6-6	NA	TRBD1	TGTGCCAGCAGGATGGGACAGGGACTATCCAATGAGCAGTTCTTC	CASRMGQGLSNEQFF
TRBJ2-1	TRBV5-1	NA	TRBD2	TGCGCCAGCAGCCCTCCGGGACTAGCACAGTTCTTC	CASSPPGLAQFF
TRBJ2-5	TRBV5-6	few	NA	TGTGCCAGCAGCTTCGCCCAGACCCAGTACTTC	CASSFAQTQYF
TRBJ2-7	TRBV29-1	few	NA	TGCAGCGTTGAACCGGACTACTACGAGCAGTACTTC	CSVEPDYYEQYF
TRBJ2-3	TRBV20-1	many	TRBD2	TGCAGTGCTAGAGGAGGCTTTAGCGGGGGAGATACGCAGTATTTT	CSARGGFSGGDTQYF
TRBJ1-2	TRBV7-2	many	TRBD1	TGTGCCAGCAGCCCCCGGACAGGTGGCTATGGCTACACCTTC	CASSPRTGGYGYTF
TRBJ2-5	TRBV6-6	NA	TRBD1	TGTGCCAGCAGTCGAGACAGGGGTCAAGCGACCCAGTACTTC	CASSRDRGQATQYF
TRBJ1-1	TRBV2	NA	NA	TGTGCCAGCTGGGCGGTAGCCAGACTCACTGAAGCTTTCTTT	CASWAVARLTEAFF
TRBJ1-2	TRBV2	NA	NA	TGTGCCAGCGCCAGCCGTTTAGGACGGAGCAACCTTAGGAGCTACACCTTC	CASASRLGRSNLRSYTF
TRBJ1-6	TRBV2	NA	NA	TGTGCCAGCAGGTACAGGGTTGGTTCCTATAATTCACCCCTCCACTTT	CASRYRVGSYNSPLHF
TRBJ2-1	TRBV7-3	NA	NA	TGTGCCAGCAGCTTAAGAGGGGGGACGGGGTACAATGAGCAGTTCTTC	CASSLRGGTGYNEQFF
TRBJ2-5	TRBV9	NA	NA	TGTGCCAGCAGCGTAGGACAAAGAGCAGAGACCCAGTACTTC	CASSVGQRAETQYF
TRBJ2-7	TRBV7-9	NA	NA	TGTGCCAGCAGCTTAGCCGGAGGCCGGTTAGCCTACGAGCAGTACTTC	CASSLAGGRLAYEQYF
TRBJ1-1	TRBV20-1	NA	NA	TGCAGTGCTAGAGATGGGACCATGAACACTGAAGCTTTCTTT	CSARDGTMNTEAFF
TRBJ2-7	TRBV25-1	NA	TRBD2	TGTGCCAGCAGTGAAGGGTTGGCTAGCGGGGGTTACGAGCAGTACTTC	CASSEGLASGGYEQYF
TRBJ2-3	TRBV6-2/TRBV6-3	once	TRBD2	TGTGCCAGCAGCAGGACTAGCGGGGAAGTGAAGAATACGCAGTATTTT	CASSRTSGEVKNTQYF
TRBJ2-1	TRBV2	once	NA	TGTGCCAGCAGTCGAGAACTGGTGTCCTACAATGAGCAGTTCTTC	CASSRELVSYNEQFF
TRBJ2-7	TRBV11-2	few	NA	TGTGCCAGCGGCTTATCCGTAGGGGGGAGACCCTACGAGCAGTACTTC	CASGLSVGGRPYEQYF
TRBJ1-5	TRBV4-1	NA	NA	TGCGCCAGCAGCCAAGATGGAGAAGCACGGCAGCCCCAGCATTTT	CASSQDGEARQPQHF
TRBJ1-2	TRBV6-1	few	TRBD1	TGTGCCAGCAGTGAAAGGGGGGACAGAAATGGCTACACCTTC	CASSERGDRNGYTF
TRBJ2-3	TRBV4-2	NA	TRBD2	TGTGCCAGCAGCCAAGATCTAGCGGGGGGCACAGATACGCAGTATTTT	CASSQDLAGGTDTQYF
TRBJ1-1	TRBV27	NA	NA	TGTGCCAGCAGTCTCCTCCCCGTAGAACCCACTGAAGCTTTCTTT	CASSLLPVEPTEAFF
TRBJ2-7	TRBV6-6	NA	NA	TGTGCCAGCAGGCGTTCACGGGACAACTACGAGCAGTACTTC	CASRRSRDNYEQYF
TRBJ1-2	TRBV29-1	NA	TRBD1	TGCAGCGTTCCTAGGACAGGGACGGACGCTGGCTACACCTTC	CSVPRTGTDAGYTF
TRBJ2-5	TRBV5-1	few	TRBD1	TGCGCCAGCAGCTCGGACAGGGGGCGCCGTCAAGAGACCCAGTACTTC	CASSSDRGRRQETQYF
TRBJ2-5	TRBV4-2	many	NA	TGTGCCAGCCGACCTGGGTCTACCCAAGAGACCCAGTACTTC	CASRPGSTQETQYF
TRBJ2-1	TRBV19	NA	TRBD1	TGTGCCAGTAGAATTACAGGGGGTGGAAACAATGAGCAGTTCTTC	CASRITGGGNNEQFF
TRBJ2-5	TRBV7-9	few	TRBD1	TGTGCCAGCAGCTTAGGGTCGGGACAGGGGAAAGAGACCCAGTACTTC	CASSLGSGQGKETQYF
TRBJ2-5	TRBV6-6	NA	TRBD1	TGTGCCAGCAGACGACAGGGGGCTGCAGAGACCCAGTACTTC	CASRRQGAAETQYF
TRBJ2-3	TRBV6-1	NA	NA	TGTGCCAGCAGTGACTCAGATACGCAGTATTTT	CASSDSDTQYF
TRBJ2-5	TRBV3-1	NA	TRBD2	TGTGCCAGCAGCCACAAAAGCTGGACGGGACTAGCGGGGATAAGGGAGACCCAGTACTTC	CASSHKSWTGLAGIRETQYF
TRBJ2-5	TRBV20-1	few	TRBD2	TGCAGTGCTAGAGTGGGGGGGAAAGAGACCCAGTACTTC	CSARVGGKETQYF
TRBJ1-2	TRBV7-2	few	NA	TGTGCCAGCAGCTTGCCAGGGCCAGAGGCCAACACCTTC	CASSLPGPEANTF
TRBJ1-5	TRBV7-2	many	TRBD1	TGTGCCAGCAGCTTTACAGGGGAGGTTCAGCCCCAGCATTTT	CASSFTGEVQPQHF
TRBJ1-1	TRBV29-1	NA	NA	TGCAGCGTTGAATCGTTCCAGGTAGCTTTCTTT	CSVESFQVAFF
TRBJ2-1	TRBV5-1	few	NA	TGCGCCAGCAGCTTGGTTGGGGGTGTCAGGTCCTACAATGAGCAGTTCTTC	CASSLVGGVRSYNEQFF
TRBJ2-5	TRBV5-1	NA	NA	TGCGCCAGCAGCTTTACAGGGTGGGAGACCCAGTACTTC	CASSFTGWETQYF
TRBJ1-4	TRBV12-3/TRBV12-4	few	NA	TGTGCCAGCAGTTTTAGTTTGGGGCCCGATGAAAAACTGTTTTTT	CASSFSLGPDEKLFF
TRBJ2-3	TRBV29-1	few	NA	TGCAGCGTTGTCTCAGGGTTGCACACAGATACGCAGTATTTT	CSVVSGLHTDTQYF
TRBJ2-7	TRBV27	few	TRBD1	TGTGCCAGCGGATCAACAGGGGTTAGGTCCTACGAGCAGTACTTC	CASGSTGVRSYEQYF